The 30 T cell receptor beta chains in this list originate from one sample, sequenced in a study of blood T cell repertoires in COVID-19. Data came from immunoSEQ multiplex PCR; TCRdb stores just in-frame clones and leaves some out. The data show approximately 300,000 clones, just under 90% seen once. The sample comprised peripheral blood. The receptors stem from a woman aged 45-65 years with COVID-19, enrolled during active disease.

The rearrangement joins TRBV4-1 to TRBJ2-7; tentatively, D is TRBD2 (5 bases). The CDR3 is made up of 14 amino acids. Trimming stripped 0 bases from V and 3 bases from J, with 9 bases between. Germline V gives CDR1 MGHRA, CDR2 YSYEKL. CDR3 DNA: TGCGCCAGCAGCCAAGACCCCGGGAACTACGAGCAGTACTTC. Translated, it gives CASSQDPGNYEQYF.

The V call is TRBV4-1, the J call TRBJ2-7; 9 bases are shared with TRBD1. Unmatched junction bases numbered 7, after V lost 1 base and J lost 3 bases. CDR3 length equals 16 residues. CDR1 is MGHRA, CDR2 YSYEKL, per germline. CDR3 amino acids: CASSQVPGQGSYEQYF. Here the CDR3 DNA reads TGCGCCAGCAGCCAAGTGCCGGGACAGGGAAGCTACGAGCAGTACTTC.

This chain links TRBV6-2 or TRBV6-3 with TRBJ1-1; 9 nucleotides align to TRBD1. The CDR3 consists of 15 residues. The germline CDR1 and CDR2 sequences are MNHEY and SVGEGT. V lost 0 bases to trimming and J lost 4 bases; unmatched junction nucleotides: 3. Here the CDR3 DNA reads TGTGCCAGCAGTTACTCCCGACAGGGGGGCACTGAAGCTTTCTTT. This translates into CASSYSRQGGTEAFF.

In its sample, this clone was seen once. This sequence joins TRBV25-1 and TRBJ2-2; D gene ambiguous. Germline CDR1 MGHDK, CDR2 SYGVNS. This CDR3 is 14 amino acids long. V shed 1 base and J shed 6 bases, with 9 bases lying between them. Written as DNA, the CDR3 is TGTGCCAGCAGTGAATTAGACACCTCCGGGGAGCTGTTTTTT. This translates into CASSELDTSGELFF.

The V and J genes are TRBV18 and TRBJ1-4; D possibly corresponds to TRBD1 (6 bases). This CDR3 has 16 amino acids. Germline-derived CDR1 and CDR2 are KGHSH and LQKENI. V was clipped by 2 bases and J by 8 bases, with 18 bases between them. Written as DNA, the CDR3 is TGTGCCAGCTCACCAAAGTTAACAGGGCGGCTCGAAAAACTGTTTTTT. The encoded protein is CASSPKLTGRLEKLFF.

The rearrangement joins TRBV7-8 to TRBJ1-1; no definite D call. CDR1 is SGHVS and CDR2 is FQNEAQ in the germline V gene. This CDR3 contains 16 residues. The V end was cut by 0 bases, the J end by 1 base, with 12 bases between. CDR3: CASSLAAGVRNTEAFF. DNA of the CDR3: TGTGCCAGCAGCTTAGCGGCCGGGGTTAGGAACACTGAAGCTTTCTTT.

The V call is TRBV7-8, the J call TRBJ2-7; the match to TRBD2 covers 7 bases. The CDR3 is made up of 16 amino acids. Germline V gene data show CDR1 as SGHVS and CDR2 as FQNEAQ. Unmatched junction bases numbered 12, after V lost 1 base and J lost 6 bases. The CDR3 DNA sequence: TGTGCCAGCAGCTTAGTCTCTAGCGGAACCAAAGGCGAGCAGTACTTC. Protein: CASSLVSSGTKGEQYF.

The chain carries TRBV7-2 and TRBJ2-3, with 7 positions matching TRBD2. The CDR3 is 16 amino acids. CDR1 is SGHTA, CDR2 FQGNSA, per germline. V lost 5 bases to trimming and J lost 3 bases; unmatched junction nucleotides: 11. The CDR3 DNA reads TGTGCCAGCAGCCTGTCTAGCGGAAGTATGACAGATACGCAGTATTTT. This sequence encodes CASSLSSGSMTDTQYF.

This chain joins TRBV30 and TRBJ1-3; 8 bases match TRBD1. The trim removed 5 bases at V and 2 bases at J, leaving 8 bases unmatched. The germline V gene encodes CDR1 GTSNPN and CDR2 SVGIG (reference sequence). The CDR3 loop spans 15 amino acids. Here the CDR3 reads CAWALGQGAGNTIYF. The CDR3 nucleotides read TGTGCCTGGGCCCTCGGACAGGGAGCTGGAAACACCATATATTTT.

The chain is built from TRBV11-3 and TRBJ1-2; D may be TRBD1 (5 bases). The CDR3 length is 13 residues. CDR1 and CDR2 from the germline V gene are SGHNT and YENEEA. Trimming took 3 bases from V and 7 from J, leaving 12 bases between them. CDR3 residues: CASSFTGLSGYTF. The CDR3 nucleotides are TGTGCCAGCAGCTTCACAGGTTTAAGTGGCTACACCTTC.

The gene calls are TRBV7-8 and TRBJ1-5; TRBD1 aligns across 7 bases. The length of the CDR3 is 16 residues. After removal of 0 bases from V and 2 bases from J, the junction contained 4 bases not matched to a gene. Germline CDR1 SGHVS, CDR2 FQNEAQ. CDR3 in amino acids: CASSLAWDRRNQPQHF. As DNA, the CDR3 is TGTGCCAGCAGCTTAGCTTGGGACAGACGCAATCAGCCCCAGCATTTT.

The rearrangement links TRBV2 to TRBJ2-5, with TRBD1 matching 7 bases. Unmatched junction bases numbered 3, after V lost 6 bases and J lost 2 bases. The CDR3 consists of 13 residues. Per germline, CDR1 SNHLY and CDR2 FYNNEI. The CDR3 spells CASRPGQQETQYF. The CDR3 DNA sequence: TGTGCCAGCAGGCCGGGACAGCAAGAGACCCAGTACTTC.

The chain links TRBV10-3 to TRBJ2-3, with D maybe TRBD2 (5 bases). Germline V gene lookup returns CDR1 ENHRY and CDR2 SYGVKD. Trimming shortened V by 3 bases and J by 0 bases, and 7 bases separated the two germline ends. CDR3 length: 14 amino acids. This chain's CDR3 is CAISDPGSTDTQYF. The CDR3 DNA sequence: TGTGCCATCAGTGACCCGGGGAGCACAGATACGCAGTATTTT.

DNA for the CDR3: TGCGCCAGCACCCCAATAGAGAGGGACACTGAAGCTTTCTTT. Amino acids: CASTPIERDTEAFF. The V gene is TRBV4-1, the J gene TRBJ1-1; the D is unclear. The CDR3 sequence is 14 residues long. With 7 bases removed from V and 3 bases from J, the gap between germline ends came to 15 bases. CDR1 and CDR2 (germline): MGHRA, YSYEKL.

The CDR3 region has the DNA TGTGCCTGGAGTGTCCCGGGACAGGTTTATAGCAATCAGCCCCAGCATTTT. Residues: CAWSVPGQVYSNQPQHF. The rearrangement links TRBV30 to TRBJ1-5; 8 bases map to TRBD1. With 0 bases clipped from V and 0 bases from J, the junction kept 7 bases outside the gene matches. The CDR3 spans 17 residues. Germline CDR1 reads GTSNPN; CDR2 reads SVGIG (reference sequence).

The rearrangement joins TRBV29-1 to TRBJ2-7; TRBD2 is a possible D gene (6 bases). CDR3 length: 13 amino acids. Germline V gene lookup returns CDR1 SQVTM and CDR2 ANQGSEA. Trimming removed 7 bases from V and 0 bases from J, with 13 bases in between. The CDR3 loop reads CSGGGGYSYEQYF. CDR3 coding DNA: TGCAGCGGGGGAGGCGGTTACTCCTACGAGCAGTACTTC.

This clone has only a few counts. The rearrangement joins TRBV24-1 to TRBJ2-2; D might be TRBD2 (6 bases). Germline V CDR1 and CDR2: KGHDR, SFDVKD. V gave up 3 bases and J gave up 3 bases, with 13 bases separating them. The CDR3 spans 16 residues. CDR3 amino acids: CATSDASGRDTGELFF. The CDR3 coding sequence is TGTGCCACCAGTGATGCCAGCGGGCGAGACACCGGGGAGCTGTTTTTT.

V gene TRBV27 combines with J gene TRBJ2-1, with 11 bases matching TRBD2. J lost 0 bases, V lost 5 bases, and 3 bases had no gene match. Per the germline V gene, CDR1 is MNHEY and CDR2 is SMNVEV (reference sequence). CDR3 length equals 16 residues. The CDR3 loop is CASSGTSGSSYNEQFF. CDR3 in DNA: TGTGCCAGCAGTGGGACTAGCGGCTCCTCCTACAATGAGCAGTTCTTC.

The CDR3 here is CATSDFWTCRSSTDTQYF. CDR3 sequence (DNA): TGTGCCACCAGTGATTTTTGGACTTGCCGGTCGAGCACAGATACGCAGTATTTT. The rearrangement links TRBV24-1 to TRBJ2-3; weak D call: TRBD2 (5 bases). V was shortened by 1 base and J by 0 bases, with 16 bases between the two germline ends. This CDR3 comprises 18 residues. Looked up from germline, CDR1 is KGHDR and CDR2 is SFDVKD.

The gene calls are TRBV18 and TRBJ1-1; maybe TRBD1 (5 bases). Germline CDR1 and CDR2: KGHSH and LQKENI. This CDR3 has 13 residues. V lost 4 bases and J lost 1, with 7 bases in between. CDR3 in amino acids: CASSLTGNTEAFF. In nucleotides, the CDR3 is TGTGCCAGCTCACTTACAGGGAACACTGAAGCTTTCTTT.

The chain combines TRBV29-1 with TRBJ1-2; the D gene is possibly TRBD1 (5 bases). V was shortened by 0 bases and J by 2 bases, with 22 bases between the two germline ends. CDR3 length equals 18 residues. Germline CDR1 is SQVTM and CDR2 is ANQGSEA. CDR3 nucleotides: TGCAGCGTTGAAGACCCTTACAGGAGGGGCCCAACCAACTATGGCTACACCTTC. Residues: CSVEDPYRRGPTNYGYTF.

The chain uses TRBV2 and TRBJ2-1; 7 positions agree with TRBD2. Germline values: CDR1 SNHLY, CDR2 FYNNEI. The length of the CDR3 is 14 residues. V gave up 7 bases and J gave up 1 base; unmatched junction bases: 4. As DNA, the CDR3 is TGTGCCAGCAAGCGGGATCAATCCTACAATGAGCAGTTCTTC. This gives the protein CASKRDQSYNEQFF.

This clone showed up many times. This chain uses TRBV19 with TRBJ1-2; maybe TRBD1 (6 bases). The V gene's germline CDR1 is LNHDA and CDR2 SQIVND (reference sequence). Trimming left V 1 base short and J 4 bases short, with 7 bases between. This CDR3 is 13 amino acids long. The CDR3 DNA is TGTGCCAGTAGTATAGGACAGGTCTATGGCTACACCTTC. Protein: CASSIGQVYGYTF.

The chain recombines TRBV25-1 with TRBJ2-1, with TRBD2 matching 13 bases. V shed 2 bases, J shed 7 bases, and the junction held 5 bases outside the gene matches. The CDR3 is 16 residues long. CDR1 is MGHDK, CDR2 SYGVNS, per germline. CDR3 DNA sequence: TGTGCCAGCAGTGAAGGCCTGGGACTAGCGGGAAATGAGCAGTTCTTC. This sequence encodes CASSEGLGLAGNEQFF. The full variable domain, with the rest looked up from reference TRBV25-1 and TRBJ2-1, is EADIYQTPRYLVIGTGKKITLECSQTMGHDKMYWYQQDPGMELHLIHYSYGVNSTEKGDLSSESTVSRIRTEHFPLTLESARPSHTSQYLCASSEGLGLAGNEQFFGPGTRLTVL.

The CDR3 nucleotides are TGTGCCAGCTCACCCCCGCCCGGGGGGAACACTGAAGCTTTCTTT. This codes for CASSPPPGGNTEAFF. V gene TRBV18 combines with J gene TRBJ1-1, with a weak D call TRBD1 (5 bases). V lost 3 bases, J lost 1 base, and 12 bases lay in between. Germline V CDR1 and CDR2: KGHSH, LQKENI. The CDR3 runs to 15 residues.

The CDR3 spells CASSRTRPGEQFF. The CDR3 nucleotides are TGTGCCAGCAGTCGTACGCGACCAGGAGAGCAGTTCTTC. The chain links TRBV27 to TRBJ2-1; D call uncertain. V lost 5 bases to trimming and J lost 10 bases, with 15 bases between them. The CDR3 is made up of 13 amino acids. Germline assignment: CDR1 MNHEY and CDR2 SMNVEV (reference sequence).

This rearrangement joins TRBV7-2 to TRBJ2-7; 9 bases align to TRBD1. The CDR3 is made up of 14 amino acids. The germline gives CDR1 SGHTA, CDR2 FQGNSA. V gave up 5 bases and J gave up 3 bases; unmatched junction bases: 5. CDR3 nucleotides: TGTGCCAGCAGCACCTCGGGACAGGGCTACGAGCAGTACTTC. The encoded protein is CASSTSGQGYEQYF. The full variable domain, completed using reference TRBV7-2 and TRBJ2-7, is GAGVSQSPSNKVTEKGKDVELRCDPISGHTALYWYRQSLGQGLEFLIYFQGNSAPDKSGLPSDRFSAERTGGSVSTLTIQRTQQEDSAVYLCASSTSGQGYEQYFGPGTRLTVT.

This clone occurred once. The rearrangement links TRBV5-8 to TRBJ2-3, with a tentative D call TRBD1 (5 bases). Germline V gene lookup returns CDR1 SGHTS and CDR2 YDEGEE. Trimming shortened V by 4 bases and J by 2 bases, and 17 bases separated the two germline ends. This CDR3 region has 16 residues. CDR3 coding DNA: TGTGCCAGCAGCCCGATGGGGTGGGGCCCCACAGATACGCAGTATTTT. Translating gives CASSPMGWGPTDTQYF.

V gene TRBV27 combines with J gene TRBJ2-1; 8 positions match TRBD2. The germline CDR1 and CDR2 sequences are MNHEY and SMNVEV (reference sequence). With V trimmed by 2 bases and J by 9 bases, 9 bases remained unmatched. The CDR3 covers 15 residues. CDR3 loop: CASSLKAGVAGEQFF. In DNA form, the CDR3 reads TGTGCCAGCAGTTTAAAAGCGGGAGTTGCGGGTGAGCAGTTCTTC.

The chain links TRBV19 to TRBJ1-1; possibly TRBD1 for D (6 bases). V lost 6 bases and J 6 bases, leaving 14 bases between the germline ends. The CDR3 length is 13 residues. The germline V gene encodes CDR1 LNHDA and CDR2 SQIVND (reference sequence). CDR3 region: CASSLGGPPEAFF. CDR3 DNA sequence: TGTGCCAGTAGCCTCGGGGGGCCCCCTGAAGCTTTCTTT.